Only a few counts were recorded for the clone carrying this T cell receptor (beta chain). Its target is unknown. This entry comes from a study of vaccination and CD4 T cells after COVID-19. Study-wide background: Median time from second vaccine dose to sampling was 72 days (14 to 241). Study-wide results and caveats: 304 of 307 vaccine-specific clones from convalescent patients were spike mono-reactive.

Cultured CD4+ T-cell DNA underwent Oncomine TCR Beta short-read sequencing. Cultures of CD4+ T cells served as the source for extracting genomic DNA. TCRdb re-called the PCR reads with MiXCR, one entry per CDR3 protein. The repertoire holds roughly 7,300 distinct CDR3 sequences, roughly 33% seen once, with roughly 10% in the top ten. Trimming pared 10 bases from V and 6 bases from J, leaving 15 bases between. CDR1 is MDHEN and CDR2 is SYDVKM in the germline V gene. The CDR3 loop spans 12 amino acids. The sample's treatment: roughly 10-day PBMC culture with coronavirus spike peptide pools or control peptides (ViraFEST assay). According to the study, CD4+ T cells from the unexposed donor were gathered ahead of the COVID-19 pandemic (2011-2018). With fresh IL-2 medium, half the medium was replaced on days 3 and 7.

The sample consisted of CD4+ T cells from blood, cultured in vitro. The J gene is TRBJ1-1, the V gene TRBV28; D gene uncertain. The sequence was collected from a human donor in good health. The CDR3: CATTPGIPEAFF. The CDR3 DNA follows: TGTGCCACTACGCCGGGGATTCCTGAAGCTTTCTTT.